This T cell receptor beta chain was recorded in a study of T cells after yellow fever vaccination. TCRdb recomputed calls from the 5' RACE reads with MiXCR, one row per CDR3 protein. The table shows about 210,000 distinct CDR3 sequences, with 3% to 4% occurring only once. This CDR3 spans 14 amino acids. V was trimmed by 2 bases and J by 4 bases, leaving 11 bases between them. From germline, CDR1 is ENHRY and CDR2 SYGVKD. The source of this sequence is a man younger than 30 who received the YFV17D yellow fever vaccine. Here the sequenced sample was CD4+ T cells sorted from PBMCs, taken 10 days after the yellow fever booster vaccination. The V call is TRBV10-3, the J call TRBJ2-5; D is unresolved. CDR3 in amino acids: CAISEDSRTETQYF. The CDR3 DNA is TGTGCCATCAGTGAGGACTCCCGCACAGAGACCCAGTACTTC.